The clone carrying this T cell receptor (beta chain) was recorded at least ten times. Its antigen remains unknown. The data derive from a study of T-cell memory formation after mild COVID-19. From the 5' RACE reads, TCRdb called clonotypes with MiXCR, one entry per CDR3 protein. The sample shows approximately 100,000 distinct CDR3 sequences, more than 9.5% of them seen only once. Study outcomes and limitations: Shrinking CD4+ clones resided mostly in CM and EM, and CD8+ ones in EMRA. Pre-infection memory harbored some responding clones, suggesting cross-reactive memory joined.

Germline values: CDR1 SGHVS, CDR2 FQNEAQ. CDR3 size: 14 residues. V shed 6 bases and J shed 0 bases, with 12 bases lying between them. This sequence was found in a man in his late teens or twenties who had mild COVID-19 (a few samples of this study predate the infection). Cell type and time point are not known. Specimen: PBMCs or a T cell subset sorted from them (not recorded which). The V gene is TRBV7-8, the J gene TRBJ2-7; possibly TRBD1 or TRBD2 for D (5 bases each). In DNA form, the CDR3 reads TGTGCCAGCAGTTCGGGGACCATCTCCTACGAGCAGTACTTC. This gives the protein CASSSGTISYEQYF.